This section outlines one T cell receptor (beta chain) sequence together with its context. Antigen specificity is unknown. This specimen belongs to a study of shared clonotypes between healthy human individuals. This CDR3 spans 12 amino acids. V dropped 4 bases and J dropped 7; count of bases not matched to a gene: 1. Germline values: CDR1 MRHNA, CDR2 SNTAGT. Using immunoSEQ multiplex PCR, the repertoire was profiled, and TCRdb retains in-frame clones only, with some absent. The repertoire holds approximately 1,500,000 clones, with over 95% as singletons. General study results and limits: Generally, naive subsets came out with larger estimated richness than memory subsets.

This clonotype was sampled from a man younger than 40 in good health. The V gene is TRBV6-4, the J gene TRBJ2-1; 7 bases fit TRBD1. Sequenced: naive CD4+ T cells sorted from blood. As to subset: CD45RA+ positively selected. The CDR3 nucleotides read TGTGCCAGCAGTGTACAGGGGAATGAGCAGTTCTTC. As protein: CASSVQGNEQFF.